This is a list of T cell receptor beta chains from one sample in a study of T cell repertoires and Cas9 in healthy adults. TCRdb keeps only in-frame clones here, not all; method: immunoSEQ multiplex PCR. The sample yields tens of thousands of clones, roughly 92% seen once. Sequencing used CD4+ effector T cells (CD127+, CD25-, CD137-, CD154-) from PBMCs; culture status not recorded. These TCRs come from a human donor in good health. Both conserved end residues are part of each CDR3. The D gene is left open where the match is weak. Expanded clones are given a class, and other clones once, few, many or no size at all.

J	D	V	size	DNA	CDR3
TRBJ2-3	TRBD1	TRBV5-1	once	TGCGCCAGCAGCCAGGCCGCGACAGGGCAGCGTACGCAGTATTTT	CASSQAATGQRTQYF
TRBJ2-5	TRBD1	TRBV6-1	NA	TGTGCCAGCAGTGGGGCCCGGGACAGGGGAATCGAGACCCAGTACTTC	CASSGARDRGIETQYF
TRBJ1-3	TRBD1	TRBV27	NA	TGTGCCAGCAGTTCGGTCAGGGGGCAAGGAAACACCATATATTTT	CASSSVRGQGNTIYF
TRBJ1-4	NA	TRBV28	NA	TGTGCCAGCCAGAGTAATGAAAAACTGTTTTTT	CASQSNEKLFF
TRBJ2-5	TRBD1	TRBV4-2	NA	TGTGCCAGCAGCCAAGGTGCACAGGGGTTTCAAGAGACCCAGTACTTC	CASSQGAQGFQETQYF
TRBJ2-3	TRBD2	TRBV9	once	TGTGCCAGCAGCGTAGGGAGCGGGAGGGGTAGCACAGATACGCAGTATTTT	CASSVGSGRGSTDTQYF
TRBJ1-2	NA	TRBV6-6	NA	TGTGCCAGCAGCCACCGCCCCTATGGCTACACCTTC	CASSHRPYGYTF
TRBJ1-5	NA	TRBV4-3	NA	TGCGCCAGCAGCCAAGGGACAGCCCATCAGCCCCAGCATTTT	CASSQGTAHQPQHF
TRBJ2-2	NA	TRBV9	NA	TGTGCCAGCAGCGTAGGGGGCCGGGACCCTGGAGCCGGGGAGCTGTTTTTT	CASSVGGRDPGAGELFF
TRBJ1-2	TRBD1	TRBV14	NA	TGTGCCAGCAGCCAAGGGGCGGGACAGTACGATGGCTACACCTTC	CASSQGAGQYDGYTF
TRBJ2-2	TRBD2	TRBV4-2	NA	TGTGCCAGCAGCCCCCAAGCGGGAGTTGGTACCGGGGAGCTGTTTTTT	CASSPQAGVGTGELFF
TRBJ2-3	TRBD2	TRBV10-3	NA	TGTGCCGCCGCCTCGACTAGCGGAGGTATAGATACGCAGTATTTT	CAAASTSGGIDTQYF
TRBJ1-2	NA	TRBV9	NA	TGTGCCAGCAGCGTAGAGGGCAGGAGCTCGAACTATGGCTACACCTTC	CASSVEGRSSNYGYTF
TRBJ2-3	NA	TRBV5-1	NA	TGCGCCAGCAGCTCAGCGGTGGGCACAGATACGCAGTATTTT	CASSSAVGTDTQYF
TRBJ1-4	TRBD1	TRBV5-4	NA	TGTGCCAGCAGCCAGGGACAGAAGCATGCAACTAATGAAAAACTGTTTTTT	CASSQGQKHATNEKLFF
TRBJ1-2	NA	TRBV18	once	TGTGCCAGCTCACTACGGGACGAAAAGGATGGCTACACCTTC	CASSLRDEKDGYTF
TRBJ2-7	NA	TRBV19	NA	TGTGCCAGTAGTAACGTTGCGGGGCGATCCTACGAGCAGTACTTC	CASSNVAGRSYEQYF
TRBJ2-3	NA	TRBV5-1	once	TGCGCCAGCAGCTCAGAACTTCCCGGGATCACAGATACGCAGTATTTT	CASSSELPGITDTQYF
TRBJ2-2	TRBD1	TRBV7-9	NA	TGTGCCAGCAGCTTGGACAGGGGGCGACTAAACACCGGGGAGCTGTTTTTT	CASSLDRGRLNTGELFF
TRBJ1-2	TRBD1	TRBV6-4	NA	TGTGCCAGCAGTGTCGAACCGGGACAGGGGGCGCGAGGCTACACCTTC	CASSVEPGQGARGYTF
TRBJ2-4	NA	TRBV11-2	NA	TGTGCCAGCAGCGCAAGTTTACTAGCCAAAAACATTCAGTACTTC	CASSASLLAKNIQYF
TRBJ2-3	TRBD2	TRBV28	NA	TGTGCCAGCAGTTTCGCAGCGGGAGGGGGTACGCAGTATTTT	CASSFAAGGGTQYF
TRBJ2-7	NA	TRBV6-5	NA	TGTGCCAGCAGTCCACGGACAGCGCACTACGAGCAGTACTTC	CASSPRTAHYEQYF
TRBJ1-5	NA	TRBV7-2	NA	TGTGCCAGCAGCTTAGGGGGGAGAAGCAATCAGCCCCAGCATTTT	CASSLGGRSNQPQHF
TRBJ1-2	NA	TRBV2	NA	TGTGCCAGCAGAGACTCCGATGGGGATGGCTACACCTTC	CASRDSDGDGYTF
TRBJ2-2	NA	TRBV18	NA	TGTGCCAGCTCACCACCGAGTGTAACCGGGGAGCTGTTTTTT	CASSPPSVTGELFF
TRBJ2-3	NA	TRBV5-6	NA	TGTGCCAGCAGCTTGGTGGGGGCCGGGGCGGCAGATACGCAGTATTTT	CASSLVGAGAADTQYF
TRBJ2-7	NA	TRBV18	NA	TGTGCCAGCTCACCGCCCGGGTTGATGGAAAACGTGCAGTACTTC	CASSPPGLMENVQYF
TRBJ2-1	NA	TRBV18	NA	TGTGCCAGCTCACCTAACACAGGGAGCTCCTACAATGAGCAGTTCTTC	CASSPNTGSSYNEQFF
TRBJ2-5	NA	TRBV28	NA	TGTGCCAGCACCCTAGACCCGGGACGGGAGACCCAGTACTTC	CASTLDPGRETQYF
TRBJ2-1	NA	TRBV11-2	NA	TGTGCCAGCAGCCCCGGGTGGAATGAGCAGTTCTTC	CASSPGWNEQFF
TRBJ1-2	NA	TRBV5-5	NA	TGTGCCAGCAGCTTGGTGGAGGTTGGGTATGGCTACACCTTC	CASSLVEVGYGYTF
TRBJ2-7	TRBD1	TRBV19	NA	TGTGCCAGTAGTGTAGGCGGACAGGGAAGGTACGAGCAGTACTTC	CASSVGGQGRYEQYF
TRBJ1-2	NA	TRBV11-3	NA	TGTGCCAGCAGCTTTGACAGCCAGAGCTACACCTTC	CASSFDSQSYTF
TRBJ1-4	TRBD1	TRBV7-6	NA	TGTGCCAGCAGCCGACCCGGGACAGCCCCTAAATTATCAACTAATGAAAAACTGTTTTTT	CASSRPGTAPKLSTNEKLFF
TRBJ2-7	NA	TRBV13	NA	TGTGCCAGCAGCCTGAACCCCTCCTACGAGCAGTACTTC	CASSLNPSYEQYF
TRBJ2-1	TRBD2	TRBV9	NA	TGTGCCAGCAGCGTAGGGGTTAGCGGGGGACGGATATACAATGAGCAGTTCTTC	CASSVGVSGGRIYNEQFF
TRBJ1-2	TRBD1	TRBV6-1	NA	TGTGCCAGCAGGATCACAGGGGGCGACGGCTACACCTTC	CASRITGGDGYTF
TRBJ1-2	NA	TRBV6-5	NA	TGTGCCAGCAGTGTTAATGTGGGGTATGGCTACACCTTC	CASSVNVGYGYTF
TRBJ1-1	NA	TRBV6-1	NA	TGTGCCAGCAGCCGTCCCGACGGGACTGAAGCTTTCTTT	CASSRPDGTEAFF
TRBJ2-5	NA	TRBV5-1	NA	TGCGCCAGCAGCTTCCGACAGGACGGAGAGACCCAGTACTTC	CASSFRQDGETQYF
TRBJ1-6	NA	TRBV4-3	NA	TGCGCCAGCAGCCAAGGGTACAGCTCCTATAATTCACCCCTCCACTTT	CASSQGYSSYNSPLHF
TRBJ2-3	NA	TRBV28	once	TGTGCCAGCACTAATTTAGGCCCGGTTCCTAGCACAGATACGCAGTATTTT	CASTNLGPVPSTDTQYF
TRBJ2-2	NA	TRBV6-5	NA	TGTGCCAGCAGTTACTCGGGGATGACCGGGGAGCTGTTTTTT	CASSYSGMTGELFF
TRBJ1-5	NA	TRBV5-1	NA	TGCGCCAGCAGCTTAAGAGGTGATCAGCCCCAGCATTTT	CASSLRGDQPQHF
TRBJ1-1	NA	TRBV5-1	NA	TGCGCCAGCAGGACAGGACCTCAGAACACTGAAGCTTTCTTT	CASRTGPQNTEAFF
TRBJ2-4	NA	TRBV19	NA	TGTGCCAGTAGTGCAGGGAACATTCAGTACTTC	CASSAGNIQYF
TRBJ2-2	TRBD1	TRBV9	NA	TGTGCCAGCAGCGTAGGTGGGACAGCGAACACCGGGGAGCTGTTTTTT	CASSVGGTANTGELFF
TRBJ1-1	NA	TRBV5-8	NA	TGTGCCAGCAGCTCTCAATCTCGCCGTTGGAACACTGAAGCTTTCTTT	CASSSQSRRWNTEAFF
TRBJ2-3	TRBD1	TRBV27	NA	TGTGCCAGCAAAGTCGGACAGGGATGGGATACGCAGTATTTT	CASKVGQGWDTQYF
TRBJ1-1	NA	TRBV18	NA	TGTGCCAGCTCACCAGCTGGGGGAATCCCTGAAGCTTTCTTT	CASSPAGGIPEAFF
TRBJ2-1	TRBD1	TRBV19	NA	TGTGCCAGTAGTCGGGACAGGCTTTACAATGAGCAGTTCTTC	CASSRDRLYNEQFF
TRBJ2-3	NA	TRBV7-2	NA	TGTGCCAGCAGCTTAGTCGACCGTAGCACAGATACGCAGTATTTT	CASSLVDRSTDTQYF
TRBJ1-2	NA	TRBV7-2	NA	TGTGCCAGCAGCCGGGGACAACTGGGCTACACCTTC	CASSRGQLGYTF
TRBJ2-1	NA	TRBV10-3	NA	TGTGCCATCAGGTATTCACAGCTTTACAATGAGCAGTTCTTC	CAIRYSQLYNEQFF
TRBJ1-2	TRBD1	TRBV18	NA	TGTGCCAGCTCCCCATCCGGGACAGGGGTTGGCTACACCTTC	CASSPSGTGVGYTF
TRBJ2-1	TRBD2	TRBV11-2	NA	TGTGCCAGCAGCTCGATACAAAGACTAGCGGGGGCCTACAATGAGCAGTTCTTC	CASSSIQRLAGAYNEQFF
TRBJ1-3	NA	TRBV27	NA	TGTGCCAGCAGTGGGGGGCGGTCTGGAAACACCATATATTTT	CASSGGRSGNTIYF
TRBJ2-1	NA	TRBV15	NA	TGTGCCACCCTAGCCGGCGGGACGGATGTTTACAATGAGCAGTTCTTC	CATLAGGTDVYNEQFF
TRBJ2-5	NA	TRBV28	NA	TGTGCCAGCAGTCGAGGGCTAGCCCGGGGGAGGGAGACCCAGTACTTC	CASSRGLARGRETQYF